This TCR beta chain was sequenced during a study of blood T cell repertoires in COVID-19. Study overall: The cDNA or gDNA used as material had been derived from T cells, B-cell-depleted T cells, or PBMCs.

Participant age was roughly 18 to 100 years, and participants resided in fewer than 30 US areas. The CDR3 is 16 residues long. Trimming removed 3 bases at V and 0 bases at J, with 14 bases between. Germline CDR1 reads LGHDT; CDR2 reads YNNKEL (reference sequence). Profiling relied on immunoSEQ multiplex PCR, and the TCRdb table lists in-frame clones only, not all of them. This table has 230,000 or so clones, 86% appearing once. The V and J genes are TRBV3-1 (or the pseudogene TRBV3-2) and TRBJ1-1, with D possibly being TRBD1 (6 bases). The sequence was obtained from a middle-aged woman with acute COVID-19. Input material: PBMCs or T cells enriched from blood (not recorded which). CDR3 sequence: CASSQGWTAMNTEAFF. The CDR3 bases are TGTGCCAGCAGCCAGGGGTGGACAGCCATGAACACTGAAGCTTTCTTT.